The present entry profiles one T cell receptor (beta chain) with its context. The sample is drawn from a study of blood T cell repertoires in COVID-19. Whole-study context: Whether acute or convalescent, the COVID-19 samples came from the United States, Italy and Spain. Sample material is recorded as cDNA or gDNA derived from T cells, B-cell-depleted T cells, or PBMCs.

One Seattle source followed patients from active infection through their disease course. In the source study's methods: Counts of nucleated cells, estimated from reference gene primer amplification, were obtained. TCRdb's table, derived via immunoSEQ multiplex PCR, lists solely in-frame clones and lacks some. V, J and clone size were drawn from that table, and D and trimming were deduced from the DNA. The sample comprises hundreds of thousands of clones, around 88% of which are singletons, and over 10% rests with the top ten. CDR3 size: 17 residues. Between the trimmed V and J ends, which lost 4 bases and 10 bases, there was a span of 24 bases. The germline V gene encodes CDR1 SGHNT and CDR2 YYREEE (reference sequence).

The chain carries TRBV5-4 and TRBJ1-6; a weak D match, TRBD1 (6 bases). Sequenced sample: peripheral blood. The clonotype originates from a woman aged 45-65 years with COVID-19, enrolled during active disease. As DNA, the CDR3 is TGTGCCAGCAGCCTGGGGGTTGGGGGGGGCTGGAAGTCACCCCTCCACTTT. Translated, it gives CASSLGVGGGWKSPLHF.